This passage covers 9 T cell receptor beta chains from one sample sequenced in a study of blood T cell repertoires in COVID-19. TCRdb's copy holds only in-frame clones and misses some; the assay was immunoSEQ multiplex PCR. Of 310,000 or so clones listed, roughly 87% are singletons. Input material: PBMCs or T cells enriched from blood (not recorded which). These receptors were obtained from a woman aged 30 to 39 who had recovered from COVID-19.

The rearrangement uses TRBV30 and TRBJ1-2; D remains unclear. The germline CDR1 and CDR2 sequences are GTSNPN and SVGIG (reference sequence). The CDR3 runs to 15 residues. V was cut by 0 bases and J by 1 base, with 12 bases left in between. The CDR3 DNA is TGTGCCTGGAGTGTAGTCGGGGTCGGTAACTATGGCTACACCTTC. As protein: CAWSVVGVGNYGYTF.

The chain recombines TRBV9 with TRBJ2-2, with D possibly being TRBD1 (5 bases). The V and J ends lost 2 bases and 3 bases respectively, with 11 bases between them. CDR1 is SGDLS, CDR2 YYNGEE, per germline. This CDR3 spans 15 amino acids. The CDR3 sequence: CASSVTTAYTGELFF. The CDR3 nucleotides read TGTGCCAGCAGCGTTACGACAGCTTACACCGGGGAGCTGTTTTTT.

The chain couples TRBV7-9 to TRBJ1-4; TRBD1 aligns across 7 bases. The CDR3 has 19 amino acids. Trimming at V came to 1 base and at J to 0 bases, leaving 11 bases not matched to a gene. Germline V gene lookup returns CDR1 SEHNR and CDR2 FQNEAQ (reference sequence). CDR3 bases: TGTGCCAGCAGCTTAGGGCGGCTCAGGGGGACGTCAACTAATGAAAAACTGTTTTTT. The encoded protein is CASSLGRLRGTSTNEKLFF.

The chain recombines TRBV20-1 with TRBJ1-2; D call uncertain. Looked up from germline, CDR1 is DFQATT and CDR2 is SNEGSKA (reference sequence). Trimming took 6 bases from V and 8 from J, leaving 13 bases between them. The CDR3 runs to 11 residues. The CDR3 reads CSAPSGAGYTF. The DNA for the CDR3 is TGCAGTGCCCCAAGTGGAGCAGGCTACACCTTC.

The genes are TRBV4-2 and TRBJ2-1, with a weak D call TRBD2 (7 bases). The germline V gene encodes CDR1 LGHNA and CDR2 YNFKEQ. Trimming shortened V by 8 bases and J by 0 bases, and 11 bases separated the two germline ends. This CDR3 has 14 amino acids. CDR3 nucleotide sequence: TGTGCCAGCGGGGGGGGGCCCTCCTACAATGAGCAGTTCTTC. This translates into CASGGGPSYNEQFF.

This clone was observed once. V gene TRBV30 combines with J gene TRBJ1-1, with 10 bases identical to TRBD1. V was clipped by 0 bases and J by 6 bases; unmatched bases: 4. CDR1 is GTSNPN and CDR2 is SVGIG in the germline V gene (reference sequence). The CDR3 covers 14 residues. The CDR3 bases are TGTGCCTGGAGTGTCAGACAGGGGGCCGCTGAAGCTTTCTTT. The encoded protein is CAWSVRQGAAEAFF.

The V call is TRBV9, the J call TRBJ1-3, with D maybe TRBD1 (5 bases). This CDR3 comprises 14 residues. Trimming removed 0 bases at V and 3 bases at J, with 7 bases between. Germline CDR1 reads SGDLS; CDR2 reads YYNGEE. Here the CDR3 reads CASSVEGDGNTIYF. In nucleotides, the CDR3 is TGTGCCAGCAGCGTAGAAGGGGATGGAAACACCATATATTTT.

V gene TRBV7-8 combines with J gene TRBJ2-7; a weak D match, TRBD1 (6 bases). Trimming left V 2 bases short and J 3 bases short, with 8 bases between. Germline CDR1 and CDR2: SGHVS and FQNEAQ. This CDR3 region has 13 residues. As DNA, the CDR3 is TGTGCCAGCAGCTTAACAGGGCTCTACGAGCAGTACTTC. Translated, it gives CASSLTGLYEQYF. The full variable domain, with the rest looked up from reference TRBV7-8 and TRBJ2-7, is GAGVSQSPRYKVAKRGQDVALRCDPISGHVSLFWYQQALGQGPEFLTYFQNEAQLDKSGLPSDRFFAERPEGSVSTLKIQRTQQEDSAVYLCASSLTGLYEQYFGPGTRLTVT.

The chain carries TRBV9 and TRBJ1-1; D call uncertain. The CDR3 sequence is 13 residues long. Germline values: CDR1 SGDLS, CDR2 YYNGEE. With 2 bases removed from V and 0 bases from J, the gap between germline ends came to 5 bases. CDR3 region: CASSVRVNTEAFF. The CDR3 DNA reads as TGTGCCAGCAGCGTCCGGGTGAACACTGAAGCTTTCTTT.